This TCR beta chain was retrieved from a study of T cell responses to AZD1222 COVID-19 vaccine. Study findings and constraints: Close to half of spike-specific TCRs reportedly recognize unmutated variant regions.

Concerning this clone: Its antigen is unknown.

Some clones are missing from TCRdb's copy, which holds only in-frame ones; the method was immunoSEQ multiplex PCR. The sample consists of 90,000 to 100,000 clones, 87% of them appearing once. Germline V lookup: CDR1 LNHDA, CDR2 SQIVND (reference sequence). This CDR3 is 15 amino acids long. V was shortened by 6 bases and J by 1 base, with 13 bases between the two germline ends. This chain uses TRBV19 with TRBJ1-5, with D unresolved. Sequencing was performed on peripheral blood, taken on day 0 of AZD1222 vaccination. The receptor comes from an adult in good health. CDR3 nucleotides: TGTGCCAGTAGAAGTTTACTCGGGAGCAATCAGCCCCAGCATTTT. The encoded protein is CASRSLLGSNQPQHF.